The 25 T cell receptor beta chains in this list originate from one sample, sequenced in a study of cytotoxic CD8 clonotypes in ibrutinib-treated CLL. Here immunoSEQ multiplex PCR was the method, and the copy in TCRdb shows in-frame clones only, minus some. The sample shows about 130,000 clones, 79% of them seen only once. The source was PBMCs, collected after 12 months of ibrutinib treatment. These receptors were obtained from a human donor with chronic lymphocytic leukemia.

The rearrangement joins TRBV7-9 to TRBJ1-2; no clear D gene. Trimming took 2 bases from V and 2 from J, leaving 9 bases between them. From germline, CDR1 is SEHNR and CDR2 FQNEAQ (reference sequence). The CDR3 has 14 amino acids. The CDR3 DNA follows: TGTGCCAGCAGCTTAAGACAACAGAACTATGGCTACACCTTC. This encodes CASSLRQQNYGYTF.

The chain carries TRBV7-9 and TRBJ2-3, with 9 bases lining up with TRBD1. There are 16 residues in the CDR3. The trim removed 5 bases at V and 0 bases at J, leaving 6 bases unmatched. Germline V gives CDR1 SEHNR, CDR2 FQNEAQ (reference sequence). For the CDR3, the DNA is TGTGCCAGCAGCGGACGACAGGGGGTGAGCACAGATACGCAGTATTTT. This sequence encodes CASSGRQGVSTDTQYF.

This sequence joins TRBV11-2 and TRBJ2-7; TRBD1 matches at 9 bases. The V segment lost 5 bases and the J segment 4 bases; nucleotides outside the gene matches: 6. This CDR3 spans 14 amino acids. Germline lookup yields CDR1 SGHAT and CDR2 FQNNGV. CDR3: CASSNRDRVYEQYF. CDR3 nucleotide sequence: TGTGCCAGCAGCAACCGGGACAGGGTGTACGAGCAGTACTTC.

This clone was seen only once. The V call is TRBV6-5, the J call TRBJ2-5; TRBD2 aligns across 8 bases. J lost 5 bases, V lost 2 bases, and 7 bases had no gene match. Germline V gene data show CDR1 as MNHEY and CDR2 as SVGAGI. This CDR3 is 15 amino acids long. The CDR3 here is CASSYGGLAGETQYF. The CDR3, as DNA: TGTGCCAGCAGTTACGGCGGACTAGCAGGGGAGACCCAGTACTTC.

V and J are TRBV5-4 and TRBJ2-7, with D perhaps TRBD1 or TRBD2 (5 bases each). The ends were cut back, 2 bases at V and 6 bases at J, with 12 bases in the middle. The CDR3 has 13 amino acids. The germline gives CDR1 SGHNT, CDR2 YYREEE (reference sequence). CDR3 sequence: CASSFGAASEQYF. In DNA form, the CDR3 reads TGTGCCAGCAGCTTCGGGGCCGCTAGCGAGCAGTACTTC.

The CDR3 region has the DNA TGCGCCAGCAGCTCAGCTCTGGGGGCCAACGTCCTGACTTTC. The encoded protein is CASSSALGANVLTF. The chain recombines TRBV4-3 with TRBJ2-6, with D uncertain. The CDR3 loop spans 14 amino acids. Germline V gene data show CDR1 as LGHNA and CDR2 as YSLEER. The V gene lost 5 bases and the J gene lost 4 bases, with 9 bases spanning the gap.

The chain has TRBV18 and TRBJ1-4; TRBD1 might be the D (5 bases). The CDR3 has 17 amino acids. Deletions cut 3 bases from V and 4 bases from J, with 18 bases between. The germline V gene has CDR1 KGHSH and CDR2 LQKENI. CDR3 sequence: CASSPRGGPRGNEKLFF. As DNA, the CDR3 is TGTGCCAGCTCACCCCGGGGAGGCCCGAGGGGTAATGAAAAACTGTTTTTT.

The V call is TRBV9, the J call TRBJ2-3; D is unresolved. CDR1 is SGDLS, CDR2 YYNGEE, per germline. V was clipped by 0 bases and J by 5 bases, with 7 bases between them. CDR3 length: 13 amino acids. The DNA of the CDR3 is TGTGCCAGCAGCGTAGGTGTTCTAGATACGCAGTATTTT. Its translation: CASSVGVLDTQYF.

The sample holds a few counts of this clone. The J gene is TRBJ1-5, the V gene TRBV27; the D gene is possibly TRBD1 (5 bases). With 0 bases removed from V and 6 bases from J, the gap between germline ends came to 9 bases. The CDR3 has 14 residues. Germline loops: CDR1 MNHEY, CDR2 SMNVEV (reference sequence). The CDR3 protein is CASSLSGGGQPQHF. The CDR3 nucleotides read TGTGCCAGCAGTTTATCGGGGGGTGGTCAGCCCCAGCATTTT.

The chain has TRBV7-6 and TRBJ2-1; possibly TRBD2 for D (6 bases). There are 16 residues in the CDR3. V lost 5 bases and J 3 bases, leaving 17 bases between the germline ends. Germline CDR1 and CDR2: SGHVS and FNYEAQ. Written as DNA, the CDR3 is TGTGCCAGCAGCCCGACCGGGACTGGAGTCTACAATGAGCAGTTCTTC. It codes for CASSPTGTGVYNEQFF.

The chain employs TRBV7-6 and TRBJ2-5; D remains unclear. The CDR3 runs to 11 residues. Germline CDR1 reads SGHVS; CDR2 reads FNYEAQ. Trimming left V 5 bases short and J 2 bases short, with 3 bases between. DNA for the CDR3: TGTGCCAGCAGCCCACAAGAGACCCAGTACTTC. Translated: CASSPQETQYF.

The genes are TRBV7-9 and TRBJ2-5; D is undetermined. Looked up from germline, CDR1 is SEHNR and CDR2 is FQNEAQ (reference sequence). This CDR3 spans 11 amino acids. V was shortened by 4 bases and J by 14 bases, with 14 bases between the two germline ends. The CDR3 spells CASSYNRHLYF. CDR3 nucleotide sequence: TGTGCCAGCAGCTATAATAGACACCTCTACTTC.

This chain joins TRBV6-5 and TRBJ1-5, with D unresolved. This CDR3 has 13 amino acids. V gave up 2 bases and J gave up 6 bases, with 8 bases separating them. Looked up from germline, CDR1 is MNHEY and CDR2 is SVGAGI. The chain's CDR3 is CASSYGESQPQHF. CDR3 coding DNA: TGTGCCAGCAGTTACGGGGAGAGTCAGCCCCAGCATTTT.

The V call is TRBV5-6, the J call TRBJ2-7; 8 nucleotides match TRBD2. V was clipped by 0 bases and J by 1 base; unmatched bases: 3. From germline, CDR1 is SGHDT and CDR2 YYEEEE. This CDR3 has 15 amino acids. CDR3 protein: CASSLEIAGSYEQYF. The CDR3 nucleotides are TGTGCCAGCAGCTTGGAAATAGCGGGGTCCTACGAGCAGTACTTC.

The DNA of the CDR3 is TGTGCCAGCCGATCGGGCGGGAGTTCTTACGAGCAGTACTTC. Translated: CASRSGGSSYEQYF. V gene TRBV28 combines with J gene TRBJ2-7; 7 positions agree with TRBD2. The CDR3 sequence is 14 residues long. CDR1 and CDR2 from the germline V gene are MDHEN and SYDVKM. V was pared by 8 bases and J by 4 bases, with 11 bases of the junction left unmatched.

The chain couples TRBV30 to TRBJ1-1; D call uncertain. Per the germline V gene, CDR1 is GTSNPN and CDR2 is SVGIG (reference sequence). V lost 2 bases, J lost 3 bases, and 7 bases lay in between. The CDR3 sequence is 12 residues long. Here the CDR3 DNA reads TGTGCCTGGAGTTTGAGGGACACTGAAGCTTTCTTT. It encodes CAWSLRDTEAFF.

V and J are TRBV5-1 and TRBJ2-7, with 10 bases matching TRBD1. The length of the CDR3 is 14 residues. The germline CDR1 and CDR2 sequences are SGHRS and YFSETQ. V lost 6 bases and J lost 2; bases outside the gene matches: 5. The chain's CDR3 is CASNHGQGAYEQYF. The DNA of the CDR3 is TGCGCCAGCAACCACGGACAGGGGGCCTACGAGCAGTACTTC.

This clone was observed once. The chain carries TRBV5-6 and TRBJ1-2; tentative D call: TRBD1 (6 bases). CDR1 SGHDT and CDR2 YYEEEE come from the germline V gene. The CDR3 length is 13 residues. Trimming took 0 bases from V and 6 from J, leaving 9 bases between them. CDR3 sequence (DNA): TGTGCCAGCAGCTTGGGACAGGTTGATGGCTACACCTTC. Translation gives CASSLGQVDGYTF.

The CDR3 DNA reads as TGTGCCAGGTCCTACGAGCAGTACTTC. Its protein is CARSYEQYF. The rearrangement links TRBV6-5 to TRBJ2-7; D remains ambiguous. Germline V gene sequence: CDR1 MNHEY, CDR2 SVGAGI. The CDR3 extends over 9 amino acids. The ends were cut back, 9 bases at V and 1 base at J, with 1 base in the middle.

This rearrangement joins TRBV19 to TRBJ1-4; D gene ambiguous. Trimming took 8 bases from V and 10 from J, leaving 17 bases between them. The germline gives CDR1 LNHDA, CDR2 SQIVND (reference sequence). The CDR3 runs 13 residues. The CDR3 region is CASGVGRPGKLFF. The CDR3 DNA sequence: TGTGCCAGTGGGGTAGGAAGACCTGGAAAACTGTTTTTT. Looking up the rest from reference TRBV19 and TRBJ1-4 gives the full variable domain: DGGITQSPKYLFRKEGQNVTLSCEQNLNHDAMYWYRQDPGQGLRLIYYSQIVNDFQKGDIAEGYSVSREKKESFPLTVTSAQKNPTAFYLCASGVGRPGKLFFGSGTQLSVL.

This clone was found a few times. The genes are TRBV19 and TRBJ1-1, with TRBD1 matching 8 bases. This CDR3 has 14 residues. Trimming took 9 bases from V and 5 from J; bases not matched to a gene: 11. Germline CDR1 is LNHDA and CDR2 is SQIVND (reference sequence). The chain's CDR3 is CASGRTGFGTEAFF. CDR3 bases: TGTGCCAGCGGACGGACAGGGTTTGGTACTGAAGCTTTCTTT.

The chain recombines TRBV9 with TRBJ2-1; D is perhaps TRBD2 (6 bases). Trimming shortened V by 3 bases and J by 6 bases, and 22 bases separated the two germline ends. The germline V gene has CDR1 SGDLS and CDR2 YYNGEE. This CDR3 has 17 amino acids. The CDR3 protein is CASSDKEGGVWLNEQFF. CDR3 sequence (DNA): TGTGCCAGCAGCGACAAGGAGGGTGGGGTATGGCTCAATGAGCAGTTCTTC.

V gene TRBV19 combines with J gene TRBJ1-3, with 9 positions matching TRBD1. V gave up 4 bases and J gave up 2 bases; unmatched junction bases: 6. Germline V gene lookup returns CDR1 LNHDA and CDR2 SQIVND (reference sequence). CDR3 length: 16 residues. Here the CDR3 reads CASSKGHRGPGNTIYF. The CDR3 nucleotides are TGTGCCAGTAGTAAAGGACACAGGGGGCCTGGAAACACCATATATTTT.

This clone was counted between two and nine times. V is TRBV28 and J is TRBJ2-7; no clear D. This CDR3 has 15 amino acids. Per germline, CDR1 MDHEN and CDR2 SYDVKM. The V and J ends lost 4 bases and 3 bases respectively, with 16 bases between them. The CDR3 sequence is CASSYHPGRLYEQYF. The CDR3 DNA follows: TGTGCCAGCAGTTATCATCCCGGACGGCTCTACGAGCAGTACTTC.

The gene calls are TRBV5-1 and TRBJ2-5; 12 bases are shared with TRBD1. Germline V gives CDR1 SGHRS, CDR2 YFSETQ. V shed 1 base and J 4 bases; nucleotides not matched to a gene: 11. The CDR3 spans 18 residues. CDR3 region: CASSLITRDRGPPETQYF. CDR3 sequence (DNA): TGCGCCAGCAGCTTGATTACCCGGGACAGGGGGCCTCCAGAGACCCAGTACTTC.